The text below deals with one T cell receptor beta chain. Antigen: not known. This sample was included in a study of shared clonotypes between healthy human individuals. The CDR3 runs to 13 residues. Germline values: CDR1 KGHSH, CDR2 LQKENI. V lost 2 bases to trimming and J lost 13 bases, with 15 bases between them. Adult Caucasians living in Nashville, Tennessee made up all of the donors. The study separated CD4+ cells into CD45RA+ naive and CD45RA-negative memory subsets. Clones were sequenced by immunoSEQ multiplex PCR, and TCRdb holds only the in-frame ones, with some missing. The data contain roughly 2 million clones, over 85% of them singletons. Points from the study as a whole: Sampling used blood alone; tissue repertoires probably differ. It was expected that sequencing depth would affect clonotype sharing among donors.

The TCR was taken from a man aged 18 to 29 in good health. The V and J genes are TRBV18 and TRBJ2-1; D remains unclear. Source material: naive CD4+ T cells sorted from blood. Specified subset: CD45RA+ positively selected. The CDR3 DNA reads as TGTGCCAGCTCACCAAGTACAGATACGCGTCAGTTCTTC. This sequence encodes CASSPSTDTRQFF.